A single sample is the source of the 7 T cell receptor beta chains below, sequenced in a study of CD8+ T cells in alopecia areata. Treatment in this sample: oral pan-JAK inhibitor, 5-10 mg twice daily. Investigators isolated RNA and reverse transcribed it into cDNA to act as the sequencing template. Repertoires were generated with immunoSEQ multiplex PCR, while TCRdb's copy carries only in-frame clones and drops some. Here the sample spans more than 200,000 clones, roughly 44% being singletons. Sequencing used CD4+ T cells sorted from blood, obtained between weeks 36 and 40, from a patient treated with tofacitinib. The receptor source for this set is a human donor with alopecia areata.

This clone was observed a handful of times. The sample has other DNA sequences that encode this CDR3 too. The gene calls are TRBV11-3 and TRBJ2-3; TRBD1 matches at 10 bases. CDR1 SGHNT and CDR2 YENEEA come from the germline V gene. Unmatched junction bases numbered 3, after V lost 5 bases and J lost 1 base. CDR3 length: 15 amino acids. CDR3 DNA sequence: TGTGCCAGCAGCCTAGGGACAGGGGGCACAGATACGCAGTATTTT. This translates into CASSLGTGGTDTQYF.

This chain uses TRBV19 with TRBJ2-4; 7 bases agree with TRBD2. Losses at the gene ends were 8 bases for V and 5 bases for J; bases not matched to a gene: 15. The CDR3 loop spans 16 amino acids. Per germline, CDR1 LNHDA and CDR2 SQIVND (reference sequence). The CDR3 protein is CASAIKSGSGENIQYF. The CDR3 DNA reads as TGTGCCAGTGCCATCAAATCGGGGAGCGGGGAAAACATTCAGTACTTC.

This clone was observed a handful of times. The chain joins TRBV29-1 to TRBJ2-5; the match to TRBD2 covers 12 bases. The CDR3 runs 16 residues. Germline CDR1 and CDR2: SQVTM and ANQGSEA. V lost 7 bases to trimming and J lost 1 base; unmatched junction nucleotides: 10. The chain's CDR3 is CSGRIRLAGVQETQYF. For the CDR3, the DNA is TGCAGCGGAAGAATTAGACTAGCGGGGGTCCAAGAGACCCAGTACTTC.

In this sample, this clone turned up many times. The chain couples TRBV27 to TRBJ1-4; 7 bases match TRBD1. The CDR3 length is 15 residues. Germline CDR1 reads MNHEY; CDR2 reads SMNVEV (reference sequence). V shed 5 bases and J 8 bases; nucleotides not matched to a gene: 11. CDR3 DNA sequence: TGTGCCAGCAGTCTCCGAAGACAGGGTGGGGAAAAACTGTTTTTT. Translated: CASSLRRQGGEKLFF.

The chain uses TRBV15 and TRBJ1-5, with 7 bases aligning to TRBD1. The length of the CDR3 is 18 residues. Germline CDR1 LNHNV, CDR2 YYDKDF (reference sequence). J lost 2 bases, V lost 5 bases, and 15 bases had no gene match. The CDR3 sequence: CATSGGQPKTGRNQPQHF. In DNA, the CDR3 is TGTGCCACCAGCGGGGGACAGCCGAAGACTGGTCGCAATCAGCCCCAGCATTTT. Full variable domain (outside the CDR3, taken from reference TRBV15 and TRBJ1-5): DAMVIQNPRYQVTQFGKPVTLSCSQTLNHNVMYWYQQKSSQAPKLLFHYYDKDFNNEADTPDNFQSRRPNTSFCFLDIRSPGLGDTAMYLCATSGGQPKTGRNQPQHFGDGTRLSIL.

The chain joins TRBV7-9 to TRBJ2-3; perhaps TRBD2 as D (5 bases). This CDR3 has 15 residues. Trimming pared 0 bases from V and 0 bases from J, leaving 7 bases between. Germline V gene sequence: CDR1 SEHNR, CDR2 FQNEAQ (reference sequence). Written as DNA, the CDR3 is TGTGCCAGCAGCTTAGCGGGCGGGAGCACAGATACGCAGTATTTT. Translating gives CASSLAGGSTDTQYF. Using reference TRBV7-9 and TRBJ2-3 for the parts outside the CDR3, the full variable domain is DTGVSQNPRHKITKRGQNVTFRCDPISEHNRLYWYRQTLGQGPEFLTYFQNEAQLEKSRLLSDRFSAERPKGSFSTLEIQRTEQGDSAMYLCASSLAGGSTDTQYFGPGTRLTVL.

In this sample, this clone turned up once. The chain employs TRBV30 and TRBJ1-5; D possibly corresponds to TRBD1 (5 bases). Germline-derived CDR1 and CDR2 are GTSNPN and SVGIG (reference sequence). Trimming took 3 bases from V and 0 from J, leaving 6 bases between them. The CDR3 runs to 13 residues. For the CDR3, the DNA is TGTGCCTGGAGACAGGATAGCAATCAGCCCCAGCATTTT. It yields the protein CAWRQDSNQPQHF.